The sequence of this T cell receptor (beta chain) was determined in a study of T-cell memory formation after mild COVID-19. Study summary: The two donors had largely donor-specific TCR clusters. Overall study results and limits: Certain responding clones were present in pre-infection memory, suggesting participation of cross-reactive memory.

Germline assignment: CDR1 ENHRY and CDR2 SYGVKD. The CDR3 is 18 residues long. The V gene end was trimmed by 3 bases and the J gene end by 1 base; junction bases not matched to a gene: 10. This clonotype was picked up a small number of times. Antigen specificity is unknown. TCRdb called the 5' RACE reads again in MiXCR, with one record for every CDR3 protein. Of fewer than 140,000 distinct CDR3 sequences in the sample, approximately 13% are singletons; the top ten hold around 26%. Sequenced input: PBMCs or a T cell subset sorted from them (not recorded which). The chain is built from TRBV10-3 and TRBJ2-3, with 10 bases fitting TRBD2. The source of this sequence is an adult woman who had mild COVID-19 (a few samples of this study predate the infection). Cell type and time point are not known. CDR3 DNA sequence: TGTGCCATCAGTGATTTTCTAGCGGGGGACCTTGGCACAGATACGCAGTATTTT. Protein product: CAISDFLAGDLGTDTQYF.